What follows is one TCR beta chain and its context. In the source study's methods: Researchers report that nucleated cell counts were estimated from reference gene primer amplification. TCRdb keeps only in-frame clones here, not all; method: immunoSEQ multiplex PCR. V and J calls and clone size are as listed in that table; D and trimming were resolved from the DNA. The table records tens of thousands of clones, approximately 83% of them present only once. The germline V gene encodes CDR1 SGHRS and CDR2 YFSETQ. This CDR3 spans 18 amino acids. J gave up 0 bases and V 1 base, and 9 bases lay outside the gene matches. This specimen belongs to a study of blood T cell repertoires in COVID-19. At the level of the study: Samples came from the United States, Italy and Spain, spanning acute and convalescent COVID-19. From T cells, B-cell-depleted T cells, or PBMCs came the material, which was cDNA or gDNA.

The chain links TRBV5-1 to TRBJ1-3; 8 bases are a match to TRBD1. The sequence came from a human donor in a cohort sampled during active COVID-19. The sample comprised peripheral blood. Here the CDR3 DNA reads TGCGCCAGCAGCTTGAACGCCCGGACAGGGAGCTCTGGAAACACCATATATTTT. This gives the protein CASSLNARTGSSGNTIYF.